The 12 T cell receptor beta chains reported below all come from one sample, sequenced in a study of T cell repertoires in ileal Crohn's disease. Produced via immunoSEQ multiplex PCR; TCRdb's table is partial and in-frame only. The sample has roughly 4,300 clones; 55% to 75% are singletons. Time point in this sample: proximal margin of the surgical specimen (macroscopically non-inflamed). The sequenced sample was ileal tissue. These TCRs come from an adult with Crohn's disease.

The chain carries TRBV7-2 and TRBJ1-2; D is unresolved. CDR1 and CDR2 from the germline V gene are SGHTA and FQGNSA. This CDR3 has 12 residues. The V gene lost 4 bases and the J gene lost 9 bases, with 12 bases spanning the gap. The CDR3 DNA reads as TGTGCCAGCAGCTATGAAGGGTTTAGCTACACCTTC. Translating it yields CASSYEGFSYTF.

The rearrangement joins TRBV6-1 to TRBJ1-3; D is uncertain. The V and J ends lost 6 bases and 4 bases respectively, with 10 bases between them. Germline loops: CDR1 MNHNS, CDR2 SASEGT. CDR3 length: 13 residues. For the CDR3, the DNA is TGTGCCAGCAGCGCGATTACCGGAAACACCATATATTTT. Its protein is CASSAITGNTIYF.

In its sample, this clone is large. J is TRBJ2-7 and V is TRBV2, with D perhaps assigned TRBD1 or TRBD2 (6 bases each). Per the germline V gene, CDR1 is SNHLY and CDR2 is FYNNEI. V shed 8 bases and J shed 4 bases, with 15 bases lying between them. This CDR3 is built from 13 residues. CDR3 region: CASEGGRGYEQYF. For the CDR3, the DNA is TGTGCCAGCGAGGGGGGACGAGGGTACGAGCAGTACTTC.

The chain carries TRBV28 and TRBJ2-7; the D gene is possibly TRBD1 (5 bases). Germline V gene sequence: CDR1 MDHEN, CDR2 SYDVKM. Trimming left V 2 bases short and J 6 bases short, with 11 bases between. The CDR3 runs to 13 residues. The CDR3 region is CASSLLGQGEQYF. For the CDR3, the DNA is TGTGCCAGCAGTTTACTCGGGCAGGGCGAGCAGTACTTC.

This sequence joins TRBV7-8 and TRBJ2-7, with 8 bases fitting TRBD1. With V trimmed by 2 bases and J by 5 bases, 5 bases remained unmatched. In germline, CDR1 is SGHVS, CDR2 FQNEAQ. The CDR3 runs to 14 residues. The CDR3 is CASSLTQGADEQYF. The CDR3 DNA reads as TGTGCCAGCAGCTTAACCCAGGGGGCGGACGAGCAGTACTTC.

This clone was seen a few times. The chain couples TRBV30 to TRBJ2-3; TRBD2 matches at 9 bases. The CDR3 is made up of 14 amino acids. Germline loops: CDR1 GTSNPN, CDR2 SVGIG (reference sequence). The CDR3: CAAERGASTDTQYF. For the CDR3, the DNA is TGTGCGGCGGAGCGGGGGGCTAGCACAGATACGCAGTATTTT. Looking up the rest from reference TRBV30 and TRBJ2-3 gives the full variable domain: SQTIHQWPATLVQPVGSPLSLECTVEGTSNPNLYWYRQAAGRGLQLLFYSVGIGQISSEVPQNLSASRPQDRQFILSSKKLLLSDSGFYLCAAERGASTDTQYFGPGTRLTVL.

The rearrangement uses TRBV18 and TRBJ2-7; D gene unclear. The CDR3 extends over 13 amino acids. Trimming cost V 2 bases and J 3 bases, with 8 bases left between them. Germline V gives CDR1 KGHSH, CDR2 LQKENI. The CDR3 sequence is CASSPERFYEQYF. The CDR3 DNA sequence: TGTGCCAGCTCACCAGAAAGGTTCTACGAGCAGTACTTC.

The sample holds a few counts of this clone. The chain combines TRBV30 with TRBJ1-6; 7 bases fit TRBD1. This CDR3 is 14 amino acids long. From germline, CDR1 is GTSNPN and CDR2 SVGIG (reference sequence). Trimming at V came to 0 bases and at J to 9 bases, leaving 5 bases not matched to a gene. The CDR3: CAWSVGDRGSPLHF. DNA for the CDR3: TGTGCCTGGAGTGTAGGGGACAGAGGTTCACCCCTCCACTTT.

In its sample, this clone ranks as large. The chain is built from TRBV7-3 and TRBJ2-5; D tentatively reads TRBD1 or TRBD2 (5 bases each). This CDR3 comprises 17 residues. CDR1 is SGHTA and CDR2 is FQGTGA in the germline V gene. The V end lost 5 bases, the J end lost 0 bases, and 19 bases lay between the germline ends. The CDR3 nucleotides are TGTGCCAGCAGCCCAGGAGGACACGCCTCGTACCAAGAGACCCAGTACTTC. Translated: CASSPGGHASYQETQYF.

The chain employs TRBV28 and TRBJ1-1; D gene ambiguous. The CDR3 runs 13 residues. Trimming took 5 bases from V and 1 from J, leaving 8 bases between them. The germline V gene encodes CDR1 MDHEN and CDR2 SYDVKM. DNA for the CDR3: TGTGCCAGCAGTCCGCTTACGAACACTGAAGCTTTCTTT. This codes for CASSPLTNTEAFF.

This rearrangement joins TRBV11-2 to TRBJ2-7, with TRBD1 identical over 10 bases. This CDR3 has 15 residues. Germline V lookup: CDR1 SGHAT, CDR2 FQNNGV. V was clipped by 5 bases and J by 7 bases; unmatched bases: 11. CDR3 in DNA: TGTGCCAGCAGCCCCCGGAGACAGGGGGCGCGAGAGCAGTACTTC. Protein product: CASSPRRQGAREQYF.

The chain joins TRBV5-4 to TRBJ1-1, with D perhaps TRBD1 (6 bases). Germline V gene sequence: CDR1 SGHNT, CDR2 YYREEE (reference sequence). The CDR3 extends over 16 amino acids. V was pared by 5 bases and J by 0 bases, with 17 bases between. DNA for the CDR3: TGTGCCAGCAGGGGAGAACAGGGACTATTGAACACTGAAGCTTTCTTT. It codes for CASRGEQGLLNTEAFF.